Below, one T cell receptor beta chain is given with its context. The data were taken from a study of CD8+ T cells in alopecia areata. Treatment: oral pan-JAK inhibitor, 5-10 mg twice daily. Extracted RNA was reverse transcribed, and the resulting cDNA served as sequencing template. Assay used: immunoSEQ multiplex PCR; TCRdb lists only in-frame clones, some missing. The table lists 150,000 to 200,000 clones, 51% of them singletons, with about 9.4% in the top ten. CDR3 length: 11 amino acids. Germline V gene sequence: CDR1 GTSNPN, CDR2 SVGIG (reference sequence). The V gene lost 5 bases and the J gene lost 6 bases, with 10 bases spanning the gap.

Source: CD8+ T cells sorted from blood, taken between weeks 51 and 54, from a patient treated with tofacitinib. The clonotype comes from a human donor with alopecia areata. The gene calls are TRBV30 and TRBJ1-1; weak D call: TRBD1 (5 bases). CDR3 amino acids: CAWDTGSEAFF. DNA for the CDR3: TGTGCCTGGGATACAGGCTCTGAAGCTTTCTTT.